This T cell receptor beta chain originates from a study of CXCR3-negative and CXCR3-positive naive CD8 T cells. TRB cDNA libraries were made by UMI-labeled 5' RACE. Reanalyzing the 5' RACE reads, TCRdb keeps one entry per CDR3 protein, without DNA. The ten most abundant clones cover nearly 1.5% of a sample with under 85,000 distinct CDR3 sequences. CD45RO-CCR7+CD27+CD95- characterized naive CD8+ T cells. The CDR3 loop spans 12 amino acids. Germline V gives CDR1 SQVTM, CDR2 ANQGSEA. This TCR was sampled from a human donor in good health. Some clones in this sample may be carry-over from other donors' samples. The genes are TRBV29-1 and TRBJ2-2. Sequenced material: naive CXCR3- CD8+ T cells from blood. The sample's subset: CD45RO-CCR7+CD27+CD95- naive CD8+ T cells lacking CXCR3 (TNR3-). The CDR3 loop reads CSVDVNTGELFF.